These 26 T cell receptor beta chains share one sample of origin, sequenced in a study of blood T cells in healthy people across ages. Using a J-beta primer mix together with a sample-barcoded 5' primer, a second PCR was run for about 6 to 11 cycles. MiXCR, run by TCRdb on the 5' RACE reads, gives a single entry per CDR3 protein. In the table there are about 830,000 distinct CDR3 sequences, around 62% of which are singletons. The sequenced sample was blood. The receptors originated from a man aged 25-40 years in good health.

This clonotype was counted only a few times. The V and J genes are TRBV29-1 and TRBJ1-4; D is ambiguous. Trimming took 4 bases from V and 0 from J, leaving 9 bases between them. CDR1 SQVTM and CDR2 ANQGSEA come from the germline V gene. CDR3 length: 14 amino acids. CDR3 sequence reads: CSVAKAATNEKLFF. In nucleotides, the CDR3 is TGCAGCGTTGCTAAGGCCGCAACTAATGAAAAACTGTTTTTT.

This chain joins TRBV14 and TRBJ2-1, with a tentative D call TRBD2 (5 bases). The length of the CDR3 is 12 residues. Trimming cost V 10 bases and J 3 bases, with 10 bases left between them. Looked up from germline, CDR1 is SGHDN and CDR2 is FVKESK. The CDR3 reads CAIRGFYNEQFF. The CDR3, as DNA: TGTGCCATCCGGGGTTTCTACAATGAGCAGTTCTTC. The variable domain in full, with the rest retrieved from reference TRBV14 and TRBJ2-1, is EAGVTQFPSHSVIEKGQTVTLRCDPISGHDNLYWYRRVMGKEIKFLLHFVKESKQDESGMPNNRFLAERTGGTYSTLKVQPAELEDSGVYFCAIRGFYNEQFFGPGTRLTVL.

This clonotype was observed once. The chain joins TRBV5-6 to TRBJ2-5, with 9 bases fitting TRBD1. The assigned J gene may be wrong: the sequence end matches TRBJ2-7 better. The V gene's germline CDR1 is SGHDT and CDR2 YYEEEE. There are 17 residues in the CDR3. CDR3 amino acids: CASSVRYRDRAAGEQYF. CDR3 DNA: TGTGCCAGCAGCGTACGTTACCGGGACAGGGCCGCTGGCGAGCAGTACTTC.

This chain links TRBV6-5 with TRBJ2-2, with 7 bases matching TRBD1. The junction had 7 bases not matched to a gene; V was cut back by 0 bases and J by 6 bases. The germline V gene has CDR1 MNHEY and CDR2 SVGAGI. The CDR3 has 16 amino acids. The CDR3 reads CASSYSGSGGPGELFF. CDR3 nucleotides: TGTGCCAGCAGTTACTCGGGATCAGGGGGTCCCGGGGAGCTGTTTTTT.

This clonotype was observed a few times. This chain links TRBV29-1 with TRBJ2-7; a possible D gene is TRBD1 (6 bases). The CDR3 loop spans 13 amino acids. From germline, CDR1 is SQVTM and CDR2 ANQGSEA. The V gene lost 3 bases and the J gene lost 2 bases, with 11 bases spanning the gap. The CDR3 loop is CSVEEQGPYEQYF. Written as DNA, the CDR3 is TGCAGCGTTGAGGAGCAGGGGCCCTACGAGCAGTACTTC.

Only a few counts were recorded for this clonotype. The chain has TRBV29-1 and TRBJ2-7, with TRBD2 identical over 12 bases. The CDR3 extends over 13 amino acids. Germline CDR1 SQVTM, CDR2 ANQGSEA. Unmatched junction bases numbered 1, after V lost 5 bases and J lost 2 bases. In DNA form, the CDR3 reads TGCAGCGTTAGACTAGCGGGGGCCTACGAGCAGTACTTC. This encodes CSVRLAGAYEQYF.

The chain links TRBV5-4 to TRBJ2-1; D is unresolved. Germline CDR1 SGHNT, CDR2 YYREEE (reference sequence). V lost 0 bases, J lost 1 base, and 8 bases lay in between. This CDR3 comprises 15 residues. In DNA form, the CDR3 reads TGTGCCAGCAGCTTGGTTTTGGGGTCCTACAATGAGCAGTTCTTC. Residues: CASSLVLGSYNEQFF.

V gene TRBV27 combines with J gene TRBJ1-4, with D possibly being TRBD1 (6 bases). CDR3 size: 16 residues. Germline values: CDR1 MNHEY, CDR2 SMNVEV (reference sequence). V dropped 0 bases and J dropped 7 bases, with 15 bases sitting between them. CDR3: CASSLSLDRFGEKLFF. The CDR3 nucleotides read TGTGCCAGCAGTTTATCGCTCGACAGGTTTGGTGAAAAACTGTTTTTT. The entire variable domain, with the rest obtained from reference TRBV27 and TRBJ1-4, is as follows: EAQVTQNPRYLITVTGKKLTVTCSQNMNHEYMSWYRQDPGLGLRQIYYSMNVEVTDKGDVPEGYKVSRKEKRNFPLILESPSPNQTSLYFCASSLSLDRFGEKLFFGSGTQLSVL.

This clonotype turned up a few times. V gene TRBV28 combines with J gene TRBJ1-1, with 7 bases aligning to TRBD1. Trimming cost V 6 bases and J 1 base; bases outside gene matches: 5. From germline, CDR1 is MDHEN and CDR2 SYDVKM. There are 14 residues in the CDR3. The CDR3 sequence: CASRTGTANTEAFF. The DNA for the CDR3 is TGTGCCAGCAGGACTGGGACAGCGAACACTGAAGCTTTCTTT.

The chain has TRBV5-1 and TRBJ1-2, with 9 bases fitting TRBD1. V shed 2 bases and J 6 bases; nucleotides not matched to a gene: 11. CDR3 length: 16 amino acids. Germline V lookup: CDR1 SGHRS, CDR2 YFSETQ. The CDR3 loop reads CASSFEPTGTGNGYTF. CDR3 DNA: TGCGCCAGCAGCTTCGAGCCGACCGGGACAGGGAATGGCTACACCTTC.

This chain uses TRBV6-1 with TRBJ2-7; TRBD2 matches at 8 bases. J lost 0 bases, V lost 1 base, and 5 bases had no gene match. The CDR3 runs to 16 residues. Germline CDR1 and CDR2: MNHNS and SASEGT. Here the CDR3 reads CASSEVSGTYSYEQYF. The DNA for the CDR3 is TGTGCCAGCAGTGAAGTTAGCGGGACGTACTCCTACGAGCAGTACTTC.

This sequence joins TRBV20-1 and TRBJ2-1; D possibly corresponds to TRBD2 (6 bases). Per germline, CDR1 DFQATT and CDR2 SNEGSKA (reference sequence). The CDR3 consists of 12 residues. Trimming cost V 3 bases and J 8 bases, with 11 bases left between them. CDR3 in DNA: TGCAGTGCTAGGCGGTCGGGGGATGAGCAGTTCTTC. This sequence encodes CSARRSGDEQFF.

J is TRBJ2-7 and V is TRBV6-1; 13 positions match TRBD2. The J call may be faulty, since TRBJ2-5 better matches the DNA end. The CDR3 has 20 amino acids. The V gene's germline CDR1 is MNHNS and CDR2 SASEGT. The CDR3 DNA is TGTGCCAGCAGTGAATCCCTGGGGGGACTAGCGGGGTTATTACAAGAGACCCAGTACTTC. Its translation: CASSESLGGLAGLLQETQYF.

The rearrangement joins TRBV11-2 to TRBJ2-7; perhaps TRBD2 as D (7 bases). This CDR3 comprises 17 residues. Germline values: CDR1 SGHAT, CDR2 FQNNGV. The V end lost 1 base, the J end lost 3 bases, and 19 bases lay between the germline ends. The CDR3 spells CASSLAPTGGPFYEQYF. The CDR3 DNA is TGTGCCAGCAGCTTAGCCCCTACCGGGGGGCCCTTCTACGAGCAGTACTTC.

This clonotype turned up a few times. The chain uses TRBV12-3 or TRBV12-4 and TRBJ2-3, with TRBD2 identical over 7 bases. The CDR3 contains 16 residues. J was trimmed by 2 bases and V by 3 bases; bases with no gene match: 8. The CDR3 is CASSFWSSGYTDTQYF. CDR3 DNA sequence: TGTGCCAGCAGTTTCTGGTCTAGCGGCTACACAGATACGCAGTATTTT.

The rearrangement links TRBV9 to TRBJ2-1; 9 bases match TRBD2. Germline assignment: CDR1 SGDLS and CDR2 YYNGEE. The trim removed 3 bases at V and 1 base at J, leaving 5 bases unmatched. The CDR3 runs to 16 residues. CDR3 coding DNA: TGTGCCAGCAGCGCCCGACTAGCGGAGTCCTACAATGAGCAGTTCTTC. Its translation: CASSARLAESYNEQFF.

The chain employs TRBV9 and TRBJ2-4, with 10 bases aligning to TRBD2. The DNA end is a closer match to TRBJ2-7, so the J assignment may be wrong. The CDR3 is 15 residues long. The germline CDR1 and CDR2 sequences are SGDLS and YYNGEE. The CDR3 region has the DNA TGTGCCAGCACCGACTTAGCGGGGGGAATCTACGAGCAGTACTTC. It is translated as CASTDLAGGIYEQYF.

To note about this clonotype: The junction and the germline gene differ at one end; a read error may be behind it. J is TRBJ1-5 and V is TRBV6-1; D remains ambiguous. The CDR3 sequence is 13 residues long. Germline-derived CDR1 and CDR2 are MNHNS and SASEGT. Here the CDR3 DNA reads TGTGCCGGCAGTGTCCGGTCTGATCAGCCCCAGCATTTT. Amino acid sequence: CAGSVRSDQPQHF.

The rearrangement joins TRBV5-6 to TRBJ2-3; 8 bases fit TRBD2. Per germline, CDR1 SGHDT and CDR2 YYEEEE. J gave up 6 bases and V 1 base, and 7 bases lay outside the gene matches. This CDR3 contains 15 residues. CDR3 coding DNA: TGTGCCAGCAGCTTGTTCGGGGGGGCCCTGGATACGCAGTATTTT. Encoded protein: CASSLFGGALDTQYF.

The rearrangement uses TRBV7-2 and TRBJ2-1, with D hard to call. The germline V gene encodes CDR1 SGHTA and CDR2 FQGNSA. CDR3 length equals 17 residues. With 0 bases removed from V and 2 bases from J, the gap between germline ends came to 14 bases. The CDR3 here is CASSLAPGRVTYNEQFF. The DNA for the CDR3 is TGTGCCAGCAGCTTAGCGCCCGGCCGGGTAACCTACAATGAGCAGTTCTTC.

J is TRBJ2-7 and V is TRBV9, with 7 positions matching TRBD2. The J call may be incorrect, as the DNA end agrees better with TRBJ2-5. Per germline, CDR1 SGDLS and CDR2 YYNGEE. The CDR3 extends over 15 amino acids. CDR3 region: CASSVSGGTEETQYF. Written as DNA, the CDR3 is TGTGCCAGCAGCGTTTCCGGGGGGACTGAAGAGACCCAGTACTTC.

The chain recombines TRBV12-3 or TRBV12-4 with TRBJ1-6; D is ambiguous. Trimming took off 2 bases at V and 8 bases at J, with 10 bases between the two ends. The CDR3 covers 14 residues. The CDR3 reads CASSLRREDSPLHF. In DNA form, the CDR3 reads TGTGCCAGCAGTTTAAGGAGAGAGGATTCACCCCTCCACTTT.

Only a few counts were recorded for this clonotype. The V and J genes are TRBV27 and TRBJ2-1; D is unclear. The CDR3 runs to 12 residues. Trimming pared 4 bases from V and 3 bases from J, leaving 4 bases between. The germline V gene encodes CDR1 MNHEY and CDR2 SMNVEV (reference sequence). The chain's CDR3 is CASSWDYNEQFF. In nucleotides, the CDR3 is TGTGCCAGCAGTTGGGACTACAATGAGCAGTTCTTC.

This clonotype appeared a few times. The CDR3 loop is CASGLGQGGGNEQFF. The CDR3 nucleotides read TGTGCTAGTGGTTTGGGACAGGGGGGAGGCAATGAGCAGTTCTTC. The chain uses TRBV12-5 and TRBJ2-1; TRBD1 matches at 9 bases. V dropped 1 base and J dropped 6; count of bases not matched to a gene: 4. CDR3 length equals 15 residues. Germline V gene lookup returns CDR1 LGHNT and CDR2 FRNRAP.

Written as DNA, the CDR3 is TGTGCCAGCAGCTTTGACGATGGCTACAATGAGCAGTTCTTC. Its translation is CASSFDDGYNEQFF. J is TRBJ2-1 and V is TRBV5-6; D unresolved. The length of the CDR3 is 14 residues. V was cut by 2 bases and J by 3 bases, with 9 bases left in between. The germline gives CDR1 SGHDT, CDR2 YYEEEE.

The chain recombines TRBV12-3 or TRBV12-4 with TRBJ1-1; D may be TRBD1 (5 bases). The V gene lost 4 bases and the J gene lost 0 bases, with 15 bases spanning the gap. The CDR3 contains 16 residues. This CDR3 is CASSSPSRGMNTEAFF. For the CDR3, the DNA is TGTGCCAGCAGTTCCCCTTCACGGGGGATGAACACTGAAGCTTTCTTT.